This T cell receptor (beta chain) came from a study of OX40 agonist ivuxolimab in advanced cancers. Looking at the study overall: Patients took ivuxolimab, an agonistic anti-OX40 (CD134) antibody.

Here immunoSEQ multiplex PCR was the method, and the copy in TCRdb shows in-frame clones only, minus some. The sample records about 48,000 clones, 88% being singletons. The length of the CDR3 is 13 residues. Germline loops: CDR1 GTSNPN, CDR2 SVGIG (reference sequence). V trimming: 0 bases; J trimming: 5 bases; junction bases outside the gene matches: 3. This TCR derives from an adult with an advanced solid tumor such as melanoma, head and neck, liver or kidney cancer. This chain connects TRBV30 to TRBJ2-7; TRBD2 aligns across 8 bases. The sequencing used CD4+ or CD8+ T cells sorted from blood, collected in a trial of the OX40 agonist ivuxolimab. CDR3 protein: CAWSVLSGNEQYF. The CDR3 DNA is TGTGCCTGGAGTGTACTTAGCGGGAACGAGCAGTACTTC.